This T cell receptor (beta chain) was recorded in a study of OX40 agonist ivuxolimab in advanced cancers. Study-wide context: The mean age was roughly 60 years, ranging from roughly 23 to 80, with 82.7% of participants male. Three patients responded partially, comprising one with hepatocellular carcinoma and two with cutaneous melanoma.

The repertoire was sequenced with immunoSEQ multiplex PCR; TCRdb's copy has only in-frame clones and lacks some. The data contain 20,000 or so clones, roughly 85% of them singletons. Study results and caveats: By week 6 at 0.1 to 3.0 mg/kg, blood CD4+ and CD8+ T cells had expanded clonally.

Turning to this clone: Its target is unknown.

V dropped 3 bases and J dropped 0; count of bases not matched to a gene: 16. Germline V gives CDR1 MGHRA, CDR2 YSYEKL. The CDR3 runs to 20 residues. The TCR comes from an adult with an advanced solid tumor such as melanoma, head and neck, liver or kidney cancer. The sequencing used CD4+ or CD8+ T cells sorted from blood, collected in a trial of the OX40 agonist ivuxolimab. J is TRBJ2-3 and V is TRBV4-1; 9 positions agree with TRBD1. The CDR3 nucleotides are TGCGCCAGCAGCCAGATACCGGGACAGGGTTTATCCGGCAGCACAGATACGCAGTATTTT. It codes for CASSQIPGQGLSGSTDTQYF.